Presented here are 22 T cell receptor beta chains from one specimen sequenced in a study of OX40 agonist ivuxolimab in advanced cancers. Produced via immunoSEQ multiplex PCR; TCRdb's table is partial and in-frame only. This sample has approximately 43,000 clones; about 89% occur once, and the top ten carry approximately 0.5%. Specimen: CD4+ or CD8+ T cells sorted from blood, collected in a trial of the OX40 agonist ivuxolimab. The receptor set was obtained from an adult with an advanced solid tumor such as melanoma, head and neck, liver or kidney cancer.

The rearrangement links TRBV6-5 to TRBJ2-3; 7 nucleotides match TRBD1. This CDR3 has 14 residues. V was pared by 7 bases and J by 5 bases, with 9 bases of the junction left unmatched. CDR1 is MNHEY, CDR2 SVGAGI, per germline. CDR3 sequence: CASTRLGTVDTQYF. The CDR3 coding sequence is TGTGCCAGCACCCGCCTTGGGACAGTAGATACGCAGTATTTT.

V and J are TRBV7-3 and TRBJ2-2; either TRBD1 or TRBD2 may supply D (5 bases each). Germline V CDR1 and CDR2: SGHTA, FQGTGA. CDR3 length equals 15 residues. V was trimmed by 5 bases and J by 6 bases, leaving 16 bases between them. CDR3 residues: CASSRDRGSPGELFF. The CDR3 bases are TGTGCCAGCAGCCGGGACCGAGGAAGCCCCGGGGAGCTGTTTTTT.

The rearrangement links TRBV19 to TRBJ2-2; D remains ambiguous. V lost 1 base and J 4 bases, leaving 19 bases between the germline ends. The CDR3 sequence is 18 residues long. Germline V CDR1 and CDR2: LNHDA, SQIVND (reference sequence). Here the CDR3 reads CASSIGGPGALGTGELFF. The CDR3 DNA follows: TGTGCCAGTAGTATAGGAGGTCCAGGCGCCTTGGGCACCGGGGAGCTGTTTTTT.

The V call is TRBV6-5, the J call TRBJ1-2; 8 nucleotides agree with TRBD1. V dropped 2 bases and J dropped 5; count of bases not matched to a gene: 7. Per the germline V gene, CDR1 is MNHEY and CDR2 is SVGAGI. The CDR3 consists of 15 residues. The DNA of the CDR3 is TGTGCCAGCAGTTACCTCGGACAGGGAAATTATGGCTACACCTTC. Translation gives CASSYLGQGNYGYTF.

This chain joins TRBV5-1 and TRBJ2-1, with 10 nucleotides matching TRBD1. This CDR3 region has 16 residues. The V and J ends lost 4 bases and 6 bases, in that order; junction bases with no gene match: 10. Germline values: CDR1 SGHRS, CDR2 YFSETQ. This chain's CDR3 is CASSTVPGQGPNEQFF. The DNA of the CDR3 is TGCGCCAGCAGCACCGTACCGGGACAGGGGCCCAATGAGCAGTTCTTC. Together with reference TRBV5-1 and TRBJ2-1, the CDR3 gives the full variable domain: KAGVTQTPRYLIKTRGQQVTLSCSPISGHRSVSWYQQTPGQGLQFLFEYFSETQRNKGNFPGRFSGRQFSNSRSEMNVSTLELGDSALYLCASSTVPGQGPNEQFFGPGTRLTVL.

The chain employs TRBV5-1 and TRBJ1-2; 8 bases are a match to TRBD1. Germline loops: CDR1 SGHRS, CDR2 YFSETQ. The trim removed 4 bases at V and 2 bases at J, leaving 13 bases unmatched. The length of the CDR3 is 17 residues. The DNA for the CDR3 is TGCGCCAGCAGCCCGCCGGGGTTGACAGGGGAAAACTATGGCTACACCTTC. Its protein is CASSPPGLTGENYGYTF.

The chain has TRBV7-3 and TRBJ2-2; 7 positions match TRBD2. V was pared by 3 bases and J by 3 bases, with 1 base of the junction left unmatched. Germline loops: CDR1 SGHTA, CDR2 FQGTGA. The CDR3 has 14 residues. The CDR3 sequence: CASSFTSDTGELFF. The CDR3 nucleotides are TGTGCCAGCAGCTTCACTAGCGACACCGGGGAGCTGTTTTTT.

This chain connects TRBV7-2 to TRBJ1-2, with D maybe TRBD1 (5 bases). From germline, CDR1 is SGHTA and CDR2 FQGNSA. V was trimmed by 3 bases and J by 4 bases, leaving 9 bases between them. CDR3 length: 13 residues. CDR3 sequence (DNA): TGTGCCAGCAGCTTCGGGGGGGTCTATGGCTACACCTTC. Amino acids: CASSFGGVYGYTF.

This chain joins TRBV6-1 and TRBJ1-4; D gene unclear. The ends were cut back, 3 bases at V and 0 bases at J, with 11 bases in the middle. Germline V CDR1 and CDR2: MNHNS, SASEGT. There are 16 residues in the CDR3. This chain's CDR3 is CASSDPGRTTNEKLFF. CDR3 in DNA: TGTGCCAGCAGTGATCCAGGACGGACAACTAATGAAAAACTGTTTTTT.

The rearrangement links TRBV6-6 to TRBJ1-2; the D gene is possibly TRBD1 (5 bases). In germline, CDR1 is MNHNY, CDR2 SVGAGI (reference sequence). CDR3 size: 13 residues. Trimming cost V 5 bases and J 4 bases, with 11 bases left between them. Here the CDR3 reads CASSIGAPYGYTF. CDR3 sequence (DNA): TGTGCCAGCAGTATAGGGGCGCCCTATGGCTACACCTTC.

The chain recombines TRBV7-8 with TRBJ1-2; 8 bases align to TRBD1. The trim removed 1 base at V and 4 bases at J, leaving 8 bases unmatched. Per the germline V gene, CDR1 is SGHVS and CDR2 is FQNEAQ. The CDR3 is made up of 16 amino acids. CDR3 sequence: CASSLGVAGGRYGYTF. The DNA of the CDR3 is TGTGCCAGCAGCTTAGGAGTGGCAGGGGGCCGCTATGGCTACACCTTC.

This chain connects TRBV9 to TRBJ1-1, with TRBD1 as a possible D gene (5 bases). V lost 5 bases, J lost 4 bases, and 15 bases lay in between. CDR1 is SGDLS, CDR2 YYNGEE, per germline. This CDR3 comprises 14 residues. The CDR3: CASSPSGSSTEAFF. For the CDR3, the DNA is TGTGCCAGCAGTCCTTCAGGGAGTTCCACTGAAGCTTTCTTT.

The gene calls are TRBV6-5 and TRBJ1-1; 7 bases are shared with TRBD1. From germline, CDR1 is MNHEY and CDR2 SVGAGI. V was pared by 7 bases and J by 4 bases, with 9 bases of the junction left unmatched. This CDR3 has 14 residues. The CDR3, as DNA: TGTGCCAGCACCCCCCCAGGGGGGGCCACTGAAGCTTTCTTT. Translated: CASTPPGGATEAFF.

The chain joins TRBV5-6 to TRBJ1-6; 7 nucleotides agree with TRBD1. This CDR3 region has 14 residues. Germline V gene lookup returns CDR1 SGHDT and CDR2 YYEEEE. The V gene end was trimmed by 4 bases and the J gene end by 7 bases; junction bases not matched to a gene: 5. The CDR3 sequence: CASSKWTGNSPLHF. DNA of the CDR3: TGTGCCAGCAGCAAGTGGACAGGCAATTCACCCCTCCACTTT. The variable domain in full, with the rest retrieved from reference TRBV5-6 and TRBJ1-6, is DAGVTQSPTHLIKTRGQQVTLRCSPKSGHDTVSWYQQALGQGPQFIFQYYEEEERQRGNFPDRFSGHQFPNYSSELNVNALLLGDSALYLCASSKWTGNSPLHFGNGTRLTVT.

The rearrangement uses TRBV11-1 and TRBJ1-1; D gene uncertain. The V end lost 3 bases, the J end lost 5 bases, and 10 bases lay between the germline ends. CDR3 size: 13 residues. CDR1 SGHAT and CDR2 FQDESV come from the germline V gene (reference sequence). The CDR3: CASSFDGRTEAFF. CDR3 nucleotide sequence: TGTGCCAGCAGCTTCGACGGGAGAACTGAAGCTTTCTTT. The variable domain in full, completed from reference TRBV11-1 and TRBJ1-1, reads EAEVAQSPRYKITEKSQAVAFWCDPISGHATLYWYRQILGQGPELLVQFQDESVVDDSQLPKDRFSAERLKGVDSTLKIQPAELGDSAMYLCASSFDGRTEAFFGQGTRLTVV.

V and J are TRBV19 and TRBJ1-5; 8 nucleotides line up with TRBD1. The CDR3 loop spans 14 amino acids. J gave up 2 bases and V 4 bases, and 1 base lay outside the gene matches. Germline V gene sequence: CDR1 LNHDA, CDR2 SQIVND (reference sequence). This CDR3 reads CASSRGQGNQPQHF. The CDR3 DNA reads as TGTGCCAGTAGTAGGGGACAGGGCAATCAGCCCCAGCATTTT.

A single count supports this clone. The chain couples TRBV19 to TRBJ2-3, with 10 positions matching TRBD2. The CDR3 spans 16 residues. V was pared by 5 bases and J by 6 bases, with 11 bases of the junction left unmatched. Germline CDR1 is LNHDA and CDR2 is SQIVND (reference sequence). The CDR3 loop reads CASSGSRLAGEDTQYF. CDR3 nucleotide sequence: TGTGCCAGTAGTGGGTCGCGGCTAGCGGGGGAGGATACGCAGTATTTT.

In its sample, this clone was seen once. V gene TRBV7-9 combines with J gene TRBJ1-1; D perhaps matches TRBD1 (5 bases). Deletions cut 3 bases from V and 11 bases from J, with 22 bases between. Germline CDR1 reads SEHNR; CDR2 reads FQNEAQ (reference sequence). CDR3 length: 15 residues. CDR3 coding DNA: TGTGCCAGCAGCTTGGTGGAGTTGGGCACAGGTATCGCTTTCTTT. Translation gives CASSLVELGTGIAFF.

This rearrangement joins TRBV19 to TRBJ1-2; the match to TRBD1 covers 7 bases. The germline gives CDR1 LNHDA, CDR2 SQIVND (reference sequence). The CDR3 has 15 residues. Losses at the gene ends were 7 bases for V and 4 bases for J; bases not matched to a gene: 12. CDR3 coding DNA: TGTGCCAGTAATCCACTCGACAGGGAGCTCTATGGCTACACCTTC. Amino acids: CASNPLDRELYGYTF.

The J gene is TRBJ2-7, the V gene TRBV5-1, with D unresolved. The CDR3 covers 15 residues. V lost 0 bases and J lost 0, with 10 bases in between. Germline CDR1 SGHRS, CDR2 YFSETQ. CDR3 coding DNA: TGCGCCAGCAGCTTGGGAACGGTGAGCTCCTACGAGCAGTACTTC. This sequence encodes CASSLGTVSSYEQYF.

The CDR3, as DNA: TGTGCCAGCAGTTACTCAACCTTCGTCGCAAGCGAGCAGTACTTC. It yields the protein CASSYSTFVASEQYF. The chain couples TRBV6-5 to TRBJ2-7, with no clear D. CDR1 MNHEY and CDR2 SVGAGI come from the germline V gene. The CDR3 has 15 residues. The ends were cut back, 0 bases at V and 6 bases at J, with 15 bases in the middle.

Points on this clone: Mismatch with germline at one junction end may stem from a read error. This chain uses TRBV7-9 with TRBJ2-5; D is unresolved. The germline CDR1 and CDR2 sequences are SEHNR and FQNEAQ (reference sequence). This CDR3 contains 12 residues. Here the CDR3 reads CASSREGETQYF. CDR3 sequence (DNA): TGTGCTAGCAGCCGAGAAGGAGAGACCCAGTACTTC.